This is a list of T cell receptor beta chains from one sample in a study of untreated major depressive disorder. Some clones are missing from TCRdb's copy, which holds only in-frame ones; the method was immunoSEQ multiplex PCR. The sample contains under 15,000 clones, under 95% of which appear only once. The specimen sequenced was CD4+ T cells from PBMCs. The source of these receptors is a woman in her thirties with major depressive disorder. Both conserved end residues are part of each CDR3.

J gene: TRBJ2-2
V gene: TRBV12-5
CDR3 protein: CASGSGPKNTGELFF

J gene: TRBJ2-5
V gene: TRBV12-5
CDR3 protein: CASGLVLQETQYF

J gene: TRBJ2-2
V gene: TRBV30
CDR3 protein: CAWSVWESSGELFF

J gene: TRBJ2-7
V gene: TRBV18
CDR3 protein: CASSPPIGEGSYEQYF

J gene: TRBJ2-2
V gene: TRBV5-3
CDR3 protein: CARSSTPTGELFF

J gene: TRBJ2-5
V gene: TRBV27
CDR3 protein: CASSLQGLGEETQYF

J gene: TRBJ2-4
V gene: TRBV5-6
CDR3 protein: CASSLAGGTRNIQYF

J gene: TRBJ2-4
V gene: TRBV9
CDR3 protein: CASSVAVAGDLNIQYF

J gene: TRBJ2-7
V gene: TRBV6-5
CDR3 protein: CASRKREAYEQYF

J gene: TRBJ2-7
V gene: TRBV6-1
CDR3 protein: CASSVWDEQYF

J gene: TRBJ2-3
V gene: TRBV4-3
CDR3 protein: CASSHRVGRDTDTQYF

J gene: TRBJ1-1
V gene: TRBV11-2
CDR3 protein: CASSLVPGTEAFF

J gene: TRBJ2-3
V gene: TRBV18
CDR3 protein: CASSQIQGTGTDTQYF

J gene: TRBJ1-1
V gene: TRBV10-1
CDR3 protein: CASSAGQGSAFF

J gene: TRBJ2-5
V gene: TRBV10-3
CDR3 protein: CAIRPGLLRLQETQYF

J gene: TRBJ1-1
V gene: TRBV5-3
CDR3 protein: CARSQGSETEAFF

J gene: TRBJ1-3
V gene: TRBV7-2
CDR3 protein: CASSLGGTVSGNTIYF

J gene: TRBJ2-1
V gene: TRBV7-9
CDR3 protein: CASSPTSGRVDEQFF

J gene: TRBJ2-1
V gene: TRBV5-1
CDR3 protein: CASSLLGLAVNNEQFF

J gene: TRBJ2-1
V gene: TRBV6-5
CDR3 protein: CASSATGGLYNEQFF

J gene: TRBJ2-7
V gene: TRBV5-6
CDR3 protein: CASSHRGTGVYKRQYF

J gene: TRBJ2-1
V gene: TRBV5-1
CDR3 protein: CASSLGAREGQGEQFF

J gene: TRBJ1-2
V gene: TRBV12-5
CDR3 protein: CASGPQTVTYGYTF

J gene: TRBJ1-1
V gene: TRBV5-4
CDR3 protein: CASSLGQGMNTEAFF

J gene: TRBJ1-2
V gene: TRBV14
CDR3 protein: CASSQGGGAGYTF

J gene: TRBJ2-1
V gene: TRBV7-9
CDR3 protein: CASSLVAGGVGNEQFF

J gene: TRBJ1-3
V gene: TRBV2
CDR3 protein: CASSESGNTIYF

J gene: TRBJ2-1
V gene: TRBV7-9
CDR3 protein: CASSYGLAGPPRYNEQFF

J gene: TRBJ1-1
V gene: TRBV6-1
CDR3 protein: CASSEALSWSAEAFF

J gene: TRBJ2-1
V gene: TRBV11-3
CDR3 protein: CASSEGQGGNNEQFF

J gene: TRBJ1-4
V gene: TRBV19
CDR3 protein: CASSILTGGHEKLFF

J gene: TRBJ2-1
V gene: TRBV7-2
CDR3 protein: CASTPKYNEQFF

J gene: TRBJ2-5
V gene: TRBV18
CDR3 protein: CASSPPGTKETQYF

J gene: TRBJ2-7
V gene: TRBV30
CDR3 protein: CAWTSDSGRNEQYF

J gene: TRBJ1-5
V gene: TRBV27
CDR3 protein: CASSLAWNQPQHF

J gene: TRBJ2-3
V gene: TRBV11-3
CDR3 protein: CASSRGQGTDTQYF

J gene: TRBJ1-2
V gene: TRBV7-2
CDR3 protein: CASSLVQTYGYTF

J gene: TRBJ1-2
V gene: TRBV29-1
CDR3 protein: CSVEEQVGYTF

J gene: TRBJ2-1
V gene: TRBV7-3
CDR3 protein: CASGGGLGWNEQFF

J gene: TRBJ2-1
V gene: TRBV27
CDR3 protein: CASSFDSRERQFF

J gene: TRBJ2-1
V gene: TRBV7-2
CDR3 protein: CASSFSGSSYNEQFF

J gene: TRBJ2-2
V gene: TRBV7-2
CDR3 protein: CASSPSTTGELFF

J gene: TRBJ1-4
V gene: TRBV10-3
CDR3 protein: CAISGEGGPDEKLFF